Listed below are T cell receptor beta chains from one sample, sequenced in a study of CD8 T cells in ankylosing spondylitis. TCRdb independently ran MiXCR on the 5' RACE reads; one entry per CDR3 protein. The sample consists of roughly 170,000 distinct CDR3 sequences, 8.5% to 10% of them appearing once. The sequencing input was blood, either unsorted or a sorted T cell fraction (not recorded which). Receptors originate from a female donor with ankylosing spondylitis or in good health (not recorded which). Each CDR3 is given with its conserved first and last residue. A D gene is named only where the DNA matches it firmly. A clone size is listed for some rows: how often the clone was seen (once, few, many), or a class if it is expanded.

clone_size	v_call	j_call	d_call	cdr3_aa	cdr3_nt
NA	TRBV20-1	TRBJ2-2	NA	CSARRETGELFF	TGCAGTGCAAGAAGGGAGACCGGGGAGCTGTTTTTT
many	TRBV11-2	TRBJ2-3	NA	CASSMGTDTQYF	TGTGCCAGCAGTATGGGCACAGATACGCAGTATTTT
NA	TRBV27	TRBJ2-7	NA	CASSLAAHYEQYF	TGTGCCAGCAGTTTAGCGGCGCACTACGAGCAGTACTTC
many	TRBV20-1	TRBJ2-1	TRBD1	CSAIRQGPIEQFF	TGCAGTGCCATCCGACAGGGGCCAATTGAGCAGTTCTTC
NA	TRBV12-3/TRBV12-4	TRBJ2-1	TRBD2	CASSLMAGADEQFF	TGTGCCAGCAGTTTGATGGCGGGAGCCGATGAGCAGTTCTTC
NA	TRBV5-1	TRBJ2-1	NA	CASSLDRSGSYNEQFF	TGCGCCAGCAGCTTGGACAGGTCGGGCTCCTACAATGAGCAGTTCTTC
few	TRBV12-5	TRBJ1-1	NA	CASGFPGPGTEAFF	TGTGCTAGTGGCTTCCCGGGACCGGGTACTGAAGCTTTCTTT
few	TRBV19	TRBJ2-3	TRBD2	CASRPGGLAGRTDTQYF	TGTGCCAGTAGGCCTGGTGGACTAGCGGGCCGCACAGATACGCAGTATTTT
NA	TRBV30	TRBJ1-1	NA	CAWSPSIGSSTEAFF	TGTGCCTGGAGTCCATCAATAGGGTCGTCGACTGAAGCTTTCTTT
few	TRBV29-1	TRBJ2-1	NA	CSVEGGRSTNEQFF	TGCAGCGTTGAAGGAGGGAGATCGACCAATGAGCAGTTCTTC
few	TRBV4-1	TRBJ1-1	NA	CASSQETDTMNTEAFF	TGCGCCAGCAGCCAAGAGACTGACACGATGAACACTGAAGCTTTCTTT
NA	TRBV27	TRBJ2-4	NA	CASSLTSLAKNIQYF	TGTGCCAGCAGTTTGACCTCTCTAGCCAAAAACATTCAGTACTTC
NA	TRBV25-1	TRBJ1-2	TRBD1	CASSEGTGQGTGYTF	TGTGCCAGCAGTGAAGGAACAGGACAGGGGACGGGCTACACCTTC
NA	TRBV12-5	TRBJ1-5	NA	CASALEGTFNQPQHF	TGTGCTAGTGCCCTGGAGGGCACATTCAATCAGCCCCAGCATTTT
few	TRBV6-4	TRBJ2-1	TRBD2	CASSVREGYNEQFF	TGTGCCAGCAGTGTCCGGGAGGGCTACAATGAGCAGTTCTTC
many	TRBV20-1	TRBJ2-7	TRBD2	CSAPGSGRAYEQYF	TGCAGTGCTCCAGGTAGCGGGAGGGCCTACGAGCAGTACTTC
few	TRBV12-3/TRBV12-4	TRBJ2-3	TRBD2	CASTGAIAGGWYTQYF	TGTGCCAGCACGGGGGCAATAGCGGGAGGGTGGTATACGCAGTATTTT
many	TRBV7-9	TRBJ2-3	NA	CASSTDLNSLTDTQYF	TGTGCCAGCAGCACAGACCTTAACTCACTCACAGATACGCAGTATTTT
NA	TRBV19	TRBJ2-1	NA	CASSVTLHPYNEQFF	TGTGCCAGTAGTGTAACACTCCACCCCTACAATGAGCAGTTCTTC
many	TRBV29-1	TRBJ2-1	TRBD1	CSVSGTGTKNEQFF	TGCAGCGTTTCCGGGACAGGGACCAAGAATGAGCAGTTCTTC
few	TRBV19	TRBJ1-5	NA	CASSPAGLGQPQHF	TGTGCCAGTAGTCCCGCGGGCCTGGGTCAGCCCCAGCATTTT
NA	TRBV15	TRBJ2-3	TRBD1	CATSTHDRGEDTQYF	TGTGCCACCAGCACCCATGACAGGGGGGAGGATACGCAGTATTTT
NA	TRBV20-1	TRBJ1-1	NA	CSARVVGQGFQEAFF	TGCAGTGCTAGGGTCGTAGGGCAGGGCTTTCAGGAAGCTTTCTTT
few	TRBV6-1	TRBJ2-1	NA	CASSTSSASYNEQFF	TGTGCCAGCAGTACCTCTAGCGCGAGTTACAATGAGCAGTTCTTC
few	TRBV27	TRBJ2-7	NA	CASSPGSGDYEQYF	TGTGCCAGCTCTCCCGGATCGGGGGACTACGAGCAGTACTTC
NA	TRBV5-6	TRBJ2-1	NA	CASSPPPAGEQFF	TGTGCCAGCAGCCCTCCCCCTGCCGGGGAGCAGTTCTTC